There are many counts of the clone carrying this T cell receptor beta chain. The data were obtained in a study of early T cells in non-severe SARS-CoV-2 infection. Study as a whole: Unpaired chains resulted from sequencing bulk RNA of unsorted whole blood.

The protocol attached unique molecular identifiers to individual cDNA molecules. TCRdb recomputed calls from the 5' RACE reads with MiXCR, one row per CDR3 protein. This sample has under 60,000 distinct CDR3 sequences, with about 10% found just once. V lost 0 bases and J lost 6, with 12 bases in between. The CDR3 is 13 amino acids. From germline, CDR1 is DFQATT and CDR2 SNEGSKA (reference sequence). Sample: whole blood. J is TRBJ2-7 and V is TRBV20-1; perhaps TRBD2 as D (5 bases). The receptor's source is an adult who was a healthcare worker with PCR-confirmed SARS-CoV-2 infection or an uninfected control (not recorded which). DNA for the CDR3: TGCAGTGCTAGAGACCCTCTAGCAGGCGAGCAGTACTTC. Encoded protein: CSARDPLAGEQYF.